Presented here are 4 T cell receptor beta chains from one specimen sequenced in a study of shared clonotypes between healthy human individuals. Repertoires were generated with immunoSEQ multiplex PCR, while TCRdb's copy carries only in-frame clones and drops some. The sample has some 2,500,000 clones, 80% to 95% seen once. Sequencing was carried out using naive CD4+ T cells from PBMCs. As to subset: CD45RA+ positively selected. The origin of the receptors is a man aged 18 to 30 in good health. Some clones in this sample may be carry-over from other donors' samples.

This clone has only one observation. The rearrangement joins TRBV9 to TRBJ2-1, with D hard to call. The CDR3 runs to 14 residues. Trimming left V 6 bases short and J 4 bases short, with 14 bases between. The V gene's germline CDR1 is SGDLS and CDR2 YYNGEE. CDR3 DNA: TGTGCCAGCACCCCAACCCCCAGTTACAATGAGCAGTTCTTC. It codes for CASTPTPSYNEQFF.

The CDR3 sequence: CASSQATTYQETQYF. The CDR3 nucleotides are TGCGCCAGCAGCCAAGCGACTACCTACCAAGAGACCCAGTACTTC. V and J are TRBV4-1 and TRBJ2-5; the D gene is possibly TRBD2 (5 bases). The V gene lost 1 base and the J gene lost 0 bases, with 9 bases spanning the gap. The germline gives CDR1 MGHRA, CDR2 YSYEKL. The CDR3 sequence is 15 residues long.

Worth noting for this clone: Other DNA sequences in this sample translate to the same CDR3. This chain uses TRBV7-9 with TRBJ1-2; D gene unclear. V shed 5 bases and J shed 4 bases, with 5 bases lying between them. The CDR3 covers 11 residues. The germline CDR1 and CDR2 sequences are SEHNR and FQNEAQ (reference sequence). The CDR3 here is CASSPGYGYTF. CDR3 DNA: TGTGCCAGCAGCCCCGGCTATGGCTACACCTTC. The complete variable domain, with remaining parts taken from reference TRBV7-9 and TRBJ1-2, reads DTGVSQNPRHKITKRGQNVTFRCDPISEHNRLYWYRQTLGQGPEFLTYFQNEAQLEKSRLLSDRFSAERPKGSFSTLEIQRTEQGDSAMYLCASSPGYGYTFGSGTRLTVV.

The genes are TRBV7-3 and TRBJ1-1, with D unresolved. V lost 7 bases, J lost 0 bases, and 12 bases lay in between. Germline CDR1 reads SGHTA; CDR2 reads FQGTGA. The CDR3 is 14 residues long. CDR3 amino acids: CASTNFGMNTEAFF. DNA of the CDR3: TGTGCCAGCACTAACTTCGGGATGAACACTGAAGCTTTCTTT.